This TCR beta chain appears in the sequencing data of a study of blood T cell repertoires in COVID-19. Clones were read by immunoSEQ multiplex PCR, and TCRdb kept only the in-frame ones, dropping some. Of approximately 270,000 clones in the sample, over 80% were seen once. The CDR3 runs to 13 residues. Germline-derived CDR1 and CDR2 are SGHKS and YYEKEE (reference sequence). V shed 5 bases and J shed 5 bases, with 11 bases lying between them. V and J are TRBV5-5 and TRBJ2-4, with D maybe TRBD2 (6 bases). The receptor's source is a woman in her twenties or thirties with acute COVID-19. Specimen: PBMCs or T cells enriched from blood (not recorded which). As DNA, the CDR3 is TGTGCCAGCAGTTCGCCGGGAGAAAACATTCAGTACTTC. Its translation is CASSSPGENIQYF.